The text below deals with one TCR beta chain. The data were obtained in a study of shared T cell receptors in the human thymus. Sequenced by immunoSEQ multiplex PCR; TCRdb stores in-frame clones only, minus some. The table records over 350,000 clones, over 90% of them present only once. The TCR comes from a human donor. Material for sequencing was thymocytes.

CDR3: CASSVGDRGTDTEAFF. The CDR3 DNA sequence: TGTGCCAGCAGCGTAGGGGACAGGGGAACGGACACTGAAGCTTTCTTT. The chain has TRBV9 and TRBJ1-1; 10 bases align to TRBD1. V shed 0 bases and J 3 bases; nucleotides not matched to a gene: 5. The CDR3 is 16 amino acids. Germline assignment: CDR1 SGDLS and CDR2 YYNGEE.